Below, 24 T cell receptor beta chains from the same sample are listed, as sequenced in a study of chemoradiotherapy in HPV16-positive cancers. Data came from immunoSEQ multiplex PCR; TCRdb stores just in-frame clones and leaves some out. Among roughly 34,000 clones listed, about 86% were seen once. The sequencing here drew on blood, taken from a patient who underwent chemoradiotherapy. The receptors originated from a human donor with HPV-associated anogenital cancer.

The chain is built from TRBV11-2 and TRBJ1-1; tentative D call: TRBD1 (5 bases). Germline values: CDR1 SGHAT, CDR2 FQNNGV. Trimming shortened V by 1 base and J by 1 base, and 13 bases separated the two germline ends. The CDR3 consists of 16 residues. As DNA, the CDR3 is TGTGCCAGCAGCTTAGGGGTCAGGACAAAGAACACTGAAGCTTTCTTT. Translated: CASSLGVRTKNTEAFF.

The genes are TRBV28 and TRBJ2-7; D gene ambiguous. Germline V gene lookup returns CDR1 MDHEN and CDR2 SYDVKM. V shed 5 bases and J shed 3 bases, with 14 bases lying between them. This CDR3 has 14 amino acids. CDR3 nucleotide sequence: TGTGCCAGCAGTCGACCGGGTCAGAGCTACGAGCAGTACTTC. It encodes CASSRPGQSYEQYF. The full variable domain, in which reference TRBV28 and TRBJ2-7 provide the parts outside the CDR3, is DVKVTQSSRYLVKRTGEKVFLECVQDMDHENMFWYRQDPGLGLRLIYFSYDVKMKEKGDIPEGYSVSREKKERFSLILESASTNQTSMYLCASSRPGQSYEQYFGPGTRLTVT.

V gene TRBV14 combines with J gene TRBJ1-6; D unresolved. The V gene lost 0 bases and the J gene lost 11 bases, with 8 bases spanning the gap. The CDR3 extends over 13 amino acids. Germline values: CDR1 SGHDN, CDR2 FVKESK. DNA for the CDR3: TGTGCCAGCAGCCAAGAGGGCATGGCACCCCTCCACTTT. As protein: CASSQEGMAPLHF. Drawing the rest from reference TRBV14 and TRBJ1-6, the complete variable domain is EAGVTQFPSHSVIEKGQTVTLRCDPISGHDNLYWYRRVMGKEIKFLLHFVKESKQDESGMPNNRFLAERTGGTYSTLKVQPAELEDSGVYFCASSQEGMAPLHFGNGTRLTVT.

This clone has a single count. The V call is TRBV25-1, the J call TRBJ2-5; TRBD1 aligns across 7 bases. Germline CDR1 MGHDK, CDR2 SYGVNS. J was trimmed by 5 bases and V by 6 bases; bases with no gene match: 6. CDR3 length: 13 residues. CDR3 in amino acids: CASRSTGSETQYF. CDR3 DNA: TGTGCCAGCAGATCGACAGGGTCGGAGACCCAGTACTTC.

This chain links TRBV7-2 with TRBJ1-6; no firm D call. Germline V lookup: CDR1 SGHTA, CDR2 FQGNSA. V was clipped by 5 bases and J by 8 bases, with 13 bases between them. This CDR3 is 14 amino acids long. In nucleotides, the CDR3 is TGTGCCAGCAGCCCAATGCGGACGGATTCACCCCTCCACTTT. Its protein product is CASSPMRTDSPLHF. Full variable domain (outside the CDR3, taken from reference TRBV7-2 and TRBJ1-6): GAGVSQSPSNKVTEKGKDVELRCDPISGHTALYWYRQSLGQGLEFLIYFQGNSAPDKSGLPSDRFSAERTGGSVSTLTIQRTQQEDSAVYLCASSPMRTDSPLHFGNGTRLTVT.

V gene TRBV5-1 combines with J gene TRBJ2-7, with D possibly called TRBD1 or TRBD2 (6 bases each). The CDR3 length is 15 residues. V lost 2 bases to trimming and J lost 0 bases, with 12 bases between them. Germline CDR1 SGHRS, CDR2 YFSETQ. The DNA for the CDR3 is TGCGCCAGCAGCTTCGAGGGGGGAAGCTCCTACGAGCAGTACTTC. It specifies CASSFEGGSSYEQYF.

The chain combines TRBV10-1 with TRBJ1-1, with D tentatively TRBD1 (5 bases). Trimming removed 4 bases from V and 5 bases from J, with 11 bases in between. This CDR3 region has 13 residues. Looked up from germline, CDR1 is WNHNN and CDR2 is SYGVQD (reference sequence). The CDR3 sequence: CASSAQGGTEAFF. The CDR3 nucleotides read TGCGCCAGCAGTGCTCAGGGAGGGACTGAAGCTTTCTTT.

The V call is TRBV5-1, the J call TRBJ1-1; D possibly corresponds to TRBD1 (5 bases). In germline, CDR1 is SGHRS, CDR2 YFSETQ. The CDR3 length is 16 residues. Trimming pared 4 bases from V and 0 bases from J, leaving 16 bases between. CDR3 bases: TGCGCCAGCAGCCCCGGGACGGCCCTGATGAACACTGAAGCTTTCTTT. It is translated as CASSPGTALMNTEAFF.

Here the CDR3 DNA reads TGTGCCAGCAGTTTCGGGGGAACGAACTATGGCTACACCTTC. Residues: CASSFGGTNYGYTF. The chain carries TRBV27 and TRBJ1-2; D is possibly TRBD1 (5 bases). The CDR3 sequence is 14 residues long. With 3 bases removed from V and 2 bases from J, the gap between germline ends came to 10 bases. The V gene's germline CDR1 is MNHEY and CDR2 SMNVEV (reference sequence).

The chain joins TRBV28 to TRBJ2-2; D is ambiguous. CDR1 is MDHEN and CDR2 is SYDVKM in the germline V gene. V shed 6 bases and J shed 0 bases, with 11 bases lying between them. CDR3 size: 15 residues. In DNA, the CDR3 is TGTGCCAGCAGATTGTCCGGATCGAACACCGGGGAGCTGTTTTTT. Protein product: CASRLSGSNTGELFF.

The V and J genes are TRBV27 and TRBJ2-1; 9 positions agree with TRBD1. The CDR3 is made up of 15 amino acids. Germline trimming cut 7 bases from V and 4 bases from J; bases unmatched to any gene: 8. CDR1 MNHEY and CDR2 SMNVEV come from the germline V gene (reference sequence). The CDR3 here is CASTRIGTGYNEQFF. The CDR3 DNA follows: TGTGCCAGCACCCGAATAGGGACAGGGTACAATGAGCAGTTCTTC.

The chain recombines TRBV21-1 with TRBJ1-2. TRBV21-1 counts as a pseudogene. The CDR3 is 14 amino acids. For the CDR3, the DNA is TGTGCCAGCAGCGGGTCTCAATTAAAGGGTGGCTACACCTTC. Translated: CASSGSQLKGGYTF.

This chain joins TRBV9 and TRBJ2-3; no clear D. Germline V gene data show CDR1 as SGDLS and CDR2 as YYNGEE. This CDR3 region has 14 residues. Trimming took off 0 bases at V and 0 bases at J, with 5 bases between the two ends. Here the CDR3 DNA reads TGTGCCAGCAGCGTAGGTCCTAGCACAGATACGCAGTATTTT. Its protein product is CASSVGPSTDTQYF.

The J gene is TRBJ1-5, the V gene TRBV6-5; the D gene is possibly TRBD1 (5 bases). Between the trimmed V and J ends, which lost 4 bases and 5 bases, there was a span of 15 bases. This CDR3 has 15 amino acids. Germline CDR1 and CDR2: MNHEY and SVGAGI. In DNA, the CDR3 is TGTGCCAGCAGTTTAAGAGGGGAAGGAGATCAGCCCCAGCATTTT. As protein: CASSLRGEGDQPQHF.

This rearrangement joins TRBV6-4 to TRBJ2-3, with D perhaps matching TRBD1 or TRBD2 (6 bases each). Germline V gene lookup returns CDR1 MRHNA and CDR2 SNTAGT. The CDR3 sequence is 14 residues long. Trimming removed 6 bases at V and 4 bases at J, with 14 bases between. The chain's CDR3 is CASRIQGGADTQYF. DNA for the CDR3: TGTGCCAGCAGAATACAGGGAGGCGCAGATACGCAGTATTTT.

This chain connects TRBV27 to TRBJ1-4; D is uncertain. V was pared by 6 bases and J by 0 bases, with 11 bases between. Per germline, CDR1 MNHEY and CDR2 SMNVEV (reference sequence). The CDR3 sequence is 15 residues long. DNA of the CDR3: TGTGCCAGCAGCCACTTGGGCACAACTAATGAAAAACTGTTTTTT. This gives the protein CASSHLGTTNEKLFF.

The chain employs TRBV15 and TRBJ1-1; no clear D. Trimming took off 3 bases at V and 5 bases at J, with 10 bases between the two ends. CDR1 is LNHNV, CDR2 YYDKDF, per germline (reference sequence). The CDR3 runs to 13 residues. This chain's CDR3 is CATSSKGLTEAFF. The CDR3, as DNA: TGTGCCACCAGCAGCAAGGGTTTGACTGAAGCTTTCTTT.

The chain carries TRBV12-1 and TRBJ1-1. TRBV12-1 is designated a pseudogene. CDR3 length: 12 residues. Here the CDR3 reads CASSGADPEAFF. Here the CDR3 DNA reads TGTGCCAGCAGCGGTGCGGATCCTGAAGCTTTCTTT.

V usage is TRBV5-1 and J usage is TRBJ1-1; maybe TRBD1 (6 bases). From germline, CDR1 is SGHRS and CDR2 YFSETQ. The germline V and J ends were trimmed by 3 bases and 0 bases, with 12 bases remaining between them. The CDR3 length is 15 residues. The CDR3 DNA reads as TGCGCCAGCAGCTCAGCCGGGACAATGAACACTGAAGCTTTCTTT. As protein: CASSSAGTMNTEAFF. Combining the CDR3 with reference TRBV5-1 and TRBJ1-1 gives the whole variable domain KAGVTQTPRYLIKTRGQQVTLSCSPISGHRSVSWYQQTPGQGLQFLFEYFSETQRNKGNFPGRFSGRQFSNSRSEMNVSTLELGDSALYLCASSSAGTMNTEAFFGQGTRLTVV.

V and J are TRBV7-6 and TRBJ2-3; D gene uncertain. The germline V gene has CDR1 SGHVS and CDR2 FNYEAQ. CDR3 length: 13 residues. Deletions cut 0 bases from V and 5 bases from J, with 6 bases between. CDR3 sequence (DNA): TGTGCCAGCAGCTTAGCCGTTAGAGATACGCAGTATTTT. Protein: CASSLAVRDTQYF.

This chain links TRBV7-9 with TRBJ1-2; D uncertain. Germline values: CDR1 SEHNR, CDR2 FQNEAQ (reference sequence). Trimming removed 4 bases from V and 4 bases from J, with 16 bases in between. The CDR3 extends over 15 amino acids. CDR3 protein: CASSSDGSPSYGYTF. In DNA, the CDR3 is TGTGCCAGCAGCTCGGACGGGAGCCCCTCCTATGGCTACACCTTC.

The CDR3 DNA follows: TGCGCCAGCAGATCCCGGGGACAGGGGCCTCTAAGCTCCTACGAGCAGTACTTC. Translated: CASRSRGQGPLSSYEQYF. The chain couples TRBV5-1 to TRBJ2-7; 10 bases line up with TRBD1. The CDR3 has 18 amino acids. Trimming removed 5 bases from V and 0 bases from J; junction bases left unmatched: 14. From germline, CDR1 is SGHRS and CDR2 YFSETQ.

The chain links TRBV11-3 to TRBJ2-7; TRBD1 agrees at 8 bases. CDR1 is SGHNT, CDR2 YENEEA, per germline. The CDR3 spans 13 residues. The V and J ends lost 4 bases and 6 bases, in that order; junction bases with no gene match: 5. The CDR3 region has the DNA TGTGCCAGCAGCTCGGGACAGGCCGCCGAGCAGTACTTC. Protein: CASSSGQAAEQYF.

The gene calls are TRBV2 and TRBJ2-7; 7 bases agree with TRBD1. With V trimmed by 11 bases and J by 3 bases, 10 bases remained unmatched. The germline gives CDR1 SNHLY, CDR2 FYNNEI. This CDR3 has 13 residues. Here the CDR3 DNA reads TGTGCCGGCAAGACAGGGCTCAGCTACGAGCAGTACTTC. Residues: CAGKTGLSYEQYF.